This paragraph reports one T cell receptor (beta chain). Its antigen is still unknown. Base qualities are not provided; no much larger clone lies one nucleotide away. Library prep was done by the immunoSEQ multiplex PCR assay. The source is immuneACCESS, and TCRdb retained only in-frame sequences with V and J called. Part of the clones is not carried over; for the studies checked, unresolved V genes explain less than half of this, and the remainder is unexplained. In this sample the table shows about 150,000 clones, more than 85% of which occur a single time. 0.68% of the sample belongs to the ten largest clones. The germline V gene specifies SGHRS as CDR1 and YFSETQ as CDR2. There are 15 amino acids in the CDR3, from cysteine to phenylalanine inclusive. Only the CDR3 part of the read is kept: 45 bases, read in frame from the first base. Trimming removed 4 bases from V and 5 bases from J; the gene matches leave 10 bases unexplained.

This specimen belongs to a study of control samples from healthy donors and cancer patients (dated by TCRdb to about 2020). The sequence joins TRBV5-1 to TRBJ2-5, with 8 bases aligning to TRBD1. The material sequenced was blood. This receptor was taken from a woman younger than 45 in good health. Here the CDR3 is given as CASSMVTGAGETQYF. The DNA sequence is TGCGCCAGCAGCATGGTGACAGGGGCAGGGGAGACCCAGTACTTC.